These 5 T cell receptor beta chains were all obtained from the same sample, sequenced in a study of T cell repertoires in cytomegalovirus infection. These TCRs are of unknown antigen specificity. TCRdb independently ran MiXCR on the reads; one entry per CDR3 protein. Seen here are roughly 700,000 distinct CDR3 sequences, around a third observed once, and the top ten hold around a sixth. The starting material was cultured PBMCs, obtained from culture after CMV antigen stimulation. These TCRs come from a human donor in good health (CMV status not recorded). Some clones in this sample may be carry-over from other donors' samples.

This clonotype was recorded a few times. The rearrangement uses TRBV19 and TRBJ1-5, with D tentatively TRBD1 (6 bases). Trimming pared 3 bases from V and 0 bases from J, leaving 12 bases between. The CDR3 covers 16 residues. Germline assignment: CDR1 LNHDA and CDR2 SQIVND (reference sequence). The chain's CDR3 is CASSIGQLYSNQPQHF. The CDR3 bases are TGTGCCAGTAGTATCGGACAGCTTTATAGCAATCAGCCCCAGCATTTT.

This chain joins TRBV5-6 and TRBJ2-2; possible D gene TRBD1, 5 bases. Trimming took off 0 bases at V and 4 bases at J, with 10 bases between the two ends. Germline V gene data show CDR1 as SGHDT and CDR2 as YYEEEE. CDR3 length: 15 residues. The CDR3 loop reads CASSLERGVTGELFF. The CDR3 DNA is TGTGCCAGCAGCTTGGAAAGGGGCGTCACCGGGGAGCTGTTTTTT.

The chain has TRBV12-5 and TRBJ1-5; 7 bases match TRBD1. The CDR3 runs to 12 residues. Germline CDR1 and CDR2: LGHNT and FRNRAP. V lost 1 base to trimming and J lost 9 bases; unmatched junction nucleotides: 0. The CDR3 bases are TGTGCTAGTGGTTTGGGGGACAGGCCCCAGCATTTT. This gives the protein CASGLGDRPQHF.

V usage is TRBV7-2 and J usage is TRBJ1-5, with a weak D call TRBD1 (6 bases). Germline values: CDR1 SGHTA, CDR2 FQGNSA. The V and J ends lost 7 bases and 4 bases respectively, with 17 bases between them. CDR3 length equals 15 residues. This CDR3 reads CASTPRGALNQPQHF. DNA for the CDR3: TGTGCCAGCACCCCGAGGGGGGCCCTTAATCAGCCCCAGCATTTT.

The V call is TRBV2, the J call TRBJ2-7; D is perhaps TRBD1 (6 bases). V was shortened by 4 bases and J by 3 bases, with 13 bases between the two germline ends. This CDR3 spans 14 amino acids. The V gene's germline CDR1 is SNHLY and CDR2 FYNNEI. The CDR3 DNA reads TGTGCCAGCAGTGCCACAGGGATGTTCTACGAGCAGTACTTC. It is translated as CASSATGMFYEQYF.